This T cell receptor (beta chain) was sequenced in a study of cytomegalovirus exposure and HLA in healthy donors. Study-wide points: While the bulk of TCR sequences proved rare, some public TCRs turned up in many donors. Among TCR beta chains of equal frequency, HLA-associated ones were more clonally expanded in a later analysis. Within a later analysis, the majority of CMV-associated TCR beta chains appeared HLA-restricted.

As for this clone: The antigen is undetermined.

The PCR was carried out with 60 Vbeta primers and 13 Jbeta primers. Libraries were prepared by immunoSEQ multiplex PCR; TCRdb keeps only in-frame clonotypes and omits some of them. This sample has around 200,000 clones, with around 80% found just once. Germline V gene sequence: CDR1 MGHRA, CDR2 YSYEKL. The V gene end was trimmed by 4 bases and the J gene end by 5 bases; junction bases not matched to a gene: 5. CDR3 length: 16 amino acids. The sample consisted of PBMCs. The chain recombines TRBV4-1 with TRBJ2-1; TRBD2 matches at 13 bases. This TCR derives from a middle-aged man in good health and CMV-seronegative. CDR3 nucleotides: TGCGCCAGCAGCCGCTCGGGACTAGCGGGACACAATGAGCAGTTCTTC. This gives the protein CASSRSGLAGHNEQFF.